The 2 T cell receptor beta chains listed next were all sequenced from one sample in a study of CD8+ T cells in alopecia areata. cDNA reverse transcribed from extracted RNA served as the sequencing template. The table came from immunoSEQ multiplex PCR; TCRdb's copy has only in-frame clones and leaves some out. This repertoire shows 100,000 to 120,000 clones, 55% to 60% found once; its top ten account for about 23%. Sequencing input: NKG2D-low CD8+ T cells sorted from blood. These receptors were collected from a human donor with alopecia areata.

The chain joins TRBV9 to TRBJ2-3, with 12 nucleotides matching TRBD2. The CDR3 sequence is 17 residues long. V lost 2 bases and J lost 2; bases outside the gene matches: 6. Germline V lookup: CDR1 SGDLS, CDR2 YYNGEE. Written as DNA, the CDR3 is TGTGCCAGCAGCGTCCCTAGCGGGAGGGCCCCCACAGATACGCAGTATTTT. As protein: CASSVPSGRAPTDTQYF.

The chain recombines TRBV27 with TRBJ2-1; TRBD2 agrees at 7 bases. The CDR3 runs 19 residues. Germline trimming cut 6 bases from V and 2 bases from J; bases unmatched to any gene: 19. Germline V lookup: CDR1 MNHEY, CDR2 SMNVEV (reference sequence). The DNA of the CDR3 is TGTGCCAGCAGATCACTGGGGGGAGGGCCGGGATCCCCCTACAATGAGCAGTTCTTC. Translated: CASRSLGGGPGSPYNEQFF.